This TCR beta chain was sequenced in a study of T-cell memory formation after mild COVID-19. Turning to the study itself: TCR clusters were mostly donor specific.

The germline V gene has CDR1 SGHRS and CDR2 YFSETQ. V lost 4 bases, J lost 0 bases, and 16 bases lay in between. The CDR3 spans 17 residues. After 5'RACE with constant-segment primers, TCR alpha and TCR beta cDNA libraries carrying sample barcodes and UMIs were obtained. TCRdb re-analysed the 5' RACE reads in MiXCR, keeping a single row per CDR3 protein. Of 140,000 or so distinct CDR3 sequences listed, 6% were seen once; the top ten hold about 2.1%. Sequencing input: PBMCs or a T cell subset sorted from them (not recorded which). This sequence was found in an adult woman who had mild COVID-19 (a few samples of this study predate the infection). Cell type and time point are not known. The chain uses TRBV5-1 and TRBJ2-2; D might be TRBD2 (6 bases). The CDR3 region is CASSRNRDSSNTGELFF. As DNA, the CDR3 is TGCGCCAGCAGCCGCAACCGGGACTCGTCGAACACCGGGGAGCTGTTTTTT.